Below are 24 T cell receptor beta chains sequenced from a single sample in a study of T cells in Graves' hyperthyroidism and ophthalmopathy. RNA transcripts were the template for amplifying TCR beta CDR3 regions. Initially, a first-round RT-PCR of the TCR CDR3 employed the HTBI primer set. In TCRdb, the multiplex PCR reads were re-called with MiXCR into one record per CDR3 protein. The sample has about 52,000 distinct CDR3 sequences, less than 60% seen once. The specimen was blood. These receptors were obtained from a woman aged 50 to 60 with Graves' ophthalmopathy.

CDR3 loop: CASSLNVRNEQFF. The CDR3 bases are TGTGCCAGCAGCTTAAATGTCCGTAATGAGCAGTTCTTC. The rearrangement uses TRBV7-6 and TRBJ2-1; D not certain. V was clipped by 2 bases and J by 7 bases, with 9 bases between them. This CDR3 contains 13 residues. Germline values: CDR1 SGHVS, CDR2 FNYEAQ.

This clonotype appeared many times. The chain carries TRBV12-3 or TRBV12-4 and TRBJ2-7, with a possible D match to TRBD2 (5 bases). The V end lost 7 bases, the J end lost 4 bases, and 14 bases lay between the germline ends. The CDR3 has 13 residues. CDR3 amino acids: CASNLVGNYEQYF. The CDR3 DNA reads TGTGCCAGCAACCTGGTCGGGAATTACGAGCAGTACTTC.

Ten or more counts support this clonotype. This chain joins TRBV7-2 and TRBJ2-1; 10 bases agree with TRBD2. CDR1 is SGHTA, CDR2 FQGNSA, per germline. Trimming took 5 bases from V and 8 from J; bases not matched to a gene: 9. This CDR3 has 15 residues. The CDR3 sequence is CASSPPASGSHEQFF. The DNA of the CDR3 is TGTGCCAGCAGCCCCCCGGCTAGCGGGAGCCATGAGCAGTTCTTC.

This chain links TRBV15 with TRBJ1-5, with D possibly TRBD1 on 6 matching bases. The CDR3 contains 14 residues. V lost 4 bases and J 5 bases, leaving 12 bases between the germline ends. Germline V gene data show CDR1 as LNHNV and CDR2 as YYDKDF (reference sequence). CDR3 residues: CATSTLQGDQPQHF. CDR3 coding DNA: TGTGCCACCAGCACCTTACAGGGAGATCAGCCCCAGCATTTT. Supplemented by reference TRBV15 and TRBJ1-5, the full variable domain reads DAMVIQNPRYQVTQFGKPVTLSCSQTLNHNVMYWYQQKSSQAPKLLFHYYDKDFNNEADTPDNFQSRRPNTSFCFLDIRSPGLGDTAMYLCATSTLQGDQPQHFGDGTRLSIL.

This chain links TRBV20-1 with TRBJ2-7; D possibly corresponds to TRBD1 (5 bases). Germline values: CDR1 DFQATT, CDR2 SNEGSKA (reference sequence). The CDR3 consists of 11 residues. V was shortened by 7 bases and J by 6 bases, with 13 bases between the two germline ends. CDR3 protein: CSVIGVSEQYF. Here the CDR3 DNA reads TGCAGTGTCATAGGGGTGTCCGAGCAGTACTTC.

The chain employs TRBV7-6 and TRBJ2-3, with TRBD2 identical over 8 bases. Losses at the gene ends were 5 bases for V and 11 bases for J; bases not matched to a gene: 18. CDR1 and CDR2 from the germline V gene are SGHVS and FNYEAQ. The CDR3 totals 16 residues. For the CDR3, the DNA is TGTGCCAGCAGCACGGATGGGGCGGGGGGTTACAATGAGCAGTATTTT. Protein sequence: CASSTDGAGGYNEQYF.

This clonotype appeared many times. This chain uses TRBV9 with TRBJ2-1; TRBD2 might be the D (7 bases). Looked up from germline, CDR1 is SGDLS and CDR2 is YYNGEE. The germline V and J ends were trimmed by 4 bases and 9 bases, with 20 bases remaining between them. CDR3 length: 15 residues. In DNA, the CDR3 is TGTGCCAGCAGCATCCTGGGTGGGGCGGGGGCTGAGCAGTTCTTC. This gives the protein CASSILGGAGAEQFF.

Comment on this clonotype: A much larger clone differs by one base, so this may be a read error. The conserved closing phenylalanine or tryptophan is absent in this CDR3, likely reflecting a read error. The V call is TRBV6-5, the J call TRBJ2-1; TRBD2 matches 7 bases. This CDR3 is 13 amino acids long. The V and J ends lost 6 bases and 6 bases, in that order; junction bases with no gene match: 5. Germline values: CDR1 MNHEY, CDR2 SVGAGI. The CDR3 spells CASSPPSGNEQFL. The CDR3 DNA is TGTGCCAGCAGCCCTCCTAGCGGCAATGAGCAGTTCCTC.

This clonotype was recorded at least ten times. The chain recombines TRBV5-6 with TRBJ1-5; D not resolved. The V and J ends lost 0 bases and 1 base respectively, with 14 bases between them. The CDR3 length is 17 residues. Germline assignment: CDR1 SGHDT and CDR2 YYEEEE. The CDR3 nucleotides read TGTGCCAGCAGCTTGGCTTCGGGTGCAACGAGCAATCAGCCCCAGCATTTT. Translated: CASSLASGATSNQPQHF.

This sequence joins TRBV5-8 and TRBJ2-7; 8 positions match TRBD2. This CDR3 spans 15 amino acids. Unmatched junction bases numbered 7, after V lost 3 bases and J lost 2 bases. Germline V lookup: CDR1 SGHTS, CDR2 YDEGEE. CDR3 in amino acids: CASSSPGGNAYEQYF. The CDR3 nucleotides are TGTGCCAGCAGCTCCCCGGGGGGGAACGCCTACGAGCAGTACTTC.

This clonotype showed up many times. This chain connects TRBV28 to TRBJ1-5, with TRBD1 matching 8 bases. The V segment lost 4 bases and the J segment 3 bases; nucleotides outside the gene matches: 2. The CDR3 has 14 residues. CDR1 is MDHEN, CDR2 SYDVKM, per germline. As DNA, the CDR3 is TGTGCCAGCAGTTCGACAGGGGCCAATCAGCCCCAGCATTTT. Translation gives CASSSTGANQPQHF.

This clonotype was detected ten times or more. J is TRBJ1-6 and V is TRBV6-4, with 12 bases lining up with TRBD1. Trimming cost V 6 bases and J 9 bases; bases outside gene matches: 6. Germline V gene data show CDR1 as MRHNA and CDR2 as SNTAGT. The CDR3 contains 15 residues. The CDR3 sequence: CASSRGQGAGSPLHF. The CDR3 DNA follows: TGTGCCAGCAGCCGGGGACAGGGGGCCGGTTCACCCCTCCACTTT.

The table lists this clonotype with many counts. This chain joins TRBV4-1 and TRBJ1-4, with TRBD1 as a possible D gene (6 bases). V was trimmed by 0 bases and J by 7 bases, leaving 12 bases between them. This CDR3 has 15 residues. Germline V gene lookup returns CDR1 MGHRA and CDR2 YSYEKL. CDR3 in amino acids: CASSQDPRGREKLFF. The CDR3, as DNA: TGCGCCAGCAGCCAAGATCCCAGGGGACGTGAAAAACTGTTTTTT.

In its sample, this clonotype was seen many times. CDR3 protein: CSVEDVQDSTDTQYF. Here the CDR3 DNA reads TGCAGCGTTGAAGACGTGCAGGATAGCACAGATACGCAGTATTTT. The V and J genes are TRBV29-1 and TRBJ2-3; D not resolved. The CDR3 length is 15 residues. The germline CDR1 and CDR2 sequences are SQVTM and ANQGSEA. The V end lost 0 bases, the J end lost 0 bases, and 10 bases lay between the germline ends.

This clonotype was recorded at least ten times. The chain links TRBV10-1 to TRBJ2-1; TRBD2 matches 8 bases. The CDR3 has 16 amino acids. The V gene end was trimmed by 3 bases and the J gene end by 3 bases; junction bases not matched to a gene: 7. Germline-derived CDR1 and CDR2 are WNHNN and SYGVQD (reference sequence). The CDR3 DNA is TGCGCCAGCAGTGAAACCGGGACTAGAGACTACAATGAGCAGTTCTTC. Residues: CASSETGTRDYNEQFF.

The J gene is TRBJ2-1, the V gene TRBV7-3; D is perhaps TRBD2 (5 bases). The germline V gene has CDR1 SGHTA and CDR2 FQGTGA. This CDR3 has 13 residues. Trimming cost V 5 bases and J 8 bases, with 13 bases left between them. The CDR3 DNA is TGTGCCAGCAGCGGGGAGATAATGGATGAGCAGTTCTTC. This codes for CASSGEIMDEQFF.

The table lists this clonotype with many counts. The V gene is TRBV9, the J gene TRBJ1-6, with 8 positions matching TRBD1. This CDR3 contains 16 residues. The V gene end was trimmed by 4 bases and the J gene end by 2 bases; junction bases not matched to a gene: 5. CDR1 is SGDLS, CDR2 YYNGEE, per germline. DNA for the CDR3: TGTGCCAGCAGCTTGACAGGGGAACCCTATAATTCACCCCTCCACTTT. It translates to CASSLTGEPYNSPLHF.

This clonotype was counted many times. The CDR3 protein is CASSDGPDYNEQFF. The DNA for the CDR3 is TGCGCCAGCAGTGATGGCCCGGATTACAATGAGCAGTTCTTC. The chain carries TRBV10-2 and TRBJ2-1; D not resolved. This CDR3 is 14 amino acids long. Trimming cost V 3 bases and J 4 bases, with 10 bases left between them. CDR1 WSHSY and CDR2 SAAADI come from the germline V gene.

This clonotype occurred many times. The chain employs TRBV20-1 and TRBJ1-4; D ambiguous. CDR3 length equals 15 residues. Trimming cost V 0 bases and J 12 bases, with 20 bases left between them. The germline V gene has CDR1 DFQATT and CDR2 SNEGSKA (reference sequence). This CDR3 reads CSARDVGLGRKELFF. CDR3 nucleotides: TGCAGTGCTAGAGATGTGGGTCTAGGGAGAAAAGAACTGTTTTTT.

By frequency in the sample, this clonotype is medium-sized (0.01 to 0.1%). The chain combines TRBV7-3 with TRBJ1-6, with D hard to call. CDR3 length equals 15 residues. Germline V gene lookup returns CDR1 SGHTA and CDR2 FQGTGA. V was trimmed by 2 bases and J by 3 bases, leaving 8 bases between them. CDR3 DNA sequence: TGTGCCAGCAGCTTAGATATCCTCTATAATTCACCCCTCCACTTT. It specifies CASSLDILYNSPLHF.

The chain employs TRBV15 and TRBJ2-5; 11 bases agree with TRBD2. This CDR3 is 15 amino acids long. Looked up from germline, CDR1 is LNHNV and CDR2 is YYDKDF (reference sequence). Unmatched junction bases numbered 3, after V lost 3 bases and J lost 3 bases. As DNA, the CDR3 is TGTGCCACCAGCAGCGTGGGACTAGCGGAAGAGACCCAGTACTTC. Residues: CATSSVGLAEETQYF.

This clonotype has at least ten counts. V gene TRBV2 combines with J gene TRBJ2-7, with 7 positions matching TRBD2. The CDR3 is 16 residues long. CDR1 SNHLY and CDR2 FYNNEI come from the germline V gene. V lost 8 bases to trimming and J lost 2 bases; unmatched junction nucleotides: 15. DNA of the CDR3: TGTGCCAGCGAAGACCGTGGCGGGAGTCGCGCCTACGAGCAGTACTTC. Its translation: CASEDRGGSRAYEQYF.

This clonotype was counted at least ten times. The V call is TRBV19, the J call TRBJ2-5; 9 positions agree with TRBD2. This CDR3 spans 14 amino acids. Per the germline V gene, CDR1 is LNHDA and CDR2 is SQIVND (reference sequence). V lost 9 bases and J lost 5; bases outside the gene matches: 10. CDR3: CASRTSAAVETQYF. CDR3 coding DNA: TGTGCCAGCCGGACTAGCGCAGCGGTGGAGACCCAGTACTTC.

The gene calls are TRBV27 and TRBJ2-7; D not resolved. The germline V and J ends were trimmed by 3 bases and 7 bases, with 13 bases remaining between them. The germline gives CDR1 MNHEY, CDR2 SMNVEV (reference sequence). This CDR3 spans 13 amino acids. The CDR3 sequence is CASSFTFVGEQYF. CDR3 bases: TGTGCCAGCAGTTTTACCTTTGTGGGGGAGCAGTACTTC.